The 21 T cell receptor beta chains presented below share a single source sample, sequenced in a study of shared clonotypes between healthy human individuals. The method was immunoSEQ multiplex PCR; TCRdb's version includes in-frame clones alone and lacks a portion of them. The table lists 600,000 to 750,000 clones, over 60% of them singletons. Material: memory CD4+ T cells sorted from blood. The subset was: CD45RA-negative fraction. Source of these receptors: a woman aged 30 to 39 in good health.

This clone has ten or more counts. This sequence joins TRBV27 and TRBJ2-5; D ambiguous. Trimming cost V 5 bases and J 5 bases, with 18 bases left between them. The germline V gene has CDR1 MNHEY and CDR2 SMNVEV (reference sequence). The CDR3 runs 15 residues. CDR3 region: CASSATLWQVETQYF. As DNA, the CDR3 is TGTGCCAGCAGTGCCACCCTGTGGCAGGTTGAGACCCAGTACTTC.

The J gene is TRBJ1-1, the V gene TRBV18; D is possibly TRBD1 (6 bases). CDR1 KGHSH and CDR2 LQKENI come from the germline V gene. The CDR3 has 14 residues. Trimming removed 2 bases from V and 1 base from J, with 8 bases in between. CDR3 amino acids: CASSPGQTNTEAFF. In DNA form, the CDR3 reads TGTGCCAGCTCACCAGGACAGACGAACACTGAAGCTTTCTTT.

This sequence joins TRBV30 and TRBJ2-7, with D hard to call. V was shortened by 2 bases and J by 7 bases, with 12 bases between the two germline ends. This CDR3 spans 12 amino acids. Per the germline V gene, CDR1 is GTSNPN and CDR2 is SVGIG (reference sequence). The CDR3 region is CAWSSQAREQYF. The CDR3 nucleotides read TGTGCCTGGAGTAGCCAGGCTCGGGAGCAGTACTTC. The entire variable domain, with the rest obtained from reference TRBV30 and TRBJ2-7, is as follows: SQTIHQWPATLVQPVGSPLSLECTVEGTSNPNLYWYRQAAGRGLQLLFYSVGIGQISSEVPQNLSASRPQDRQFILSSKKLLLSDSGFYLCAWSSQAREQYFGPGTRLTVT.

The chain recombines TRBV10-1 with TRBJ2-3, with 8 positions matching TRBD2. With V trimmed by 6 bases and J by 4 bases, 9 bases remained unmatched. Per germline, CDR1 WNHNN and CDR2 SYGVQD (reference sequence). CDR3 length equals 15 residues. CDR3 residues: CASRSSGSPADTQYF. The CDR3, as DNA: TGCGCCAGCAGATCAAGCGGGAGCCCCGCAGATACGCAGTATTTT.

The table lists this clone with a count of one. The genes are TRBV6-1 and TRBJ2-4; TRBD1 matches at 9 bases. Germline V lookup: CDR1 MNHNS, CDR2 SASEGT. This CDR3 contains 13 residues. V trimming: 5 bases; J trimming: 8 bases; junction bases outside the gene matches: 4. The CDR3 coding sequence is TGTGCCAGCAGTTGGGACAGGGATTACATTCAGTACTTC. Its translation: CASSWDRDYIQYF.

The chain is built from TRBV19 and TRBJ2-1, with D possibly being TRBD1 or TRBD2 (5 bases each). Germline CDR1 reads LNHDA; CDR2 reads SQIVND (reference sequence). Trimming stripped 8 bases from V and 10 bases from J, with 12 bases between. The CDR3 contains 11 residues. The CDR3 coding sequence is TGTGCCAGTTCGGGGCGACTAGAGCAGTTCTTC. Protein product: CASSGRLEQFF. The full variable domain, with the rest looked up from reference TRBV19 and TRBJ2-1, is DGGITQSPKYLFRKEGQNVTLSCEQNLNHDAMYWYRQDPGQGLRLIYYSQIVNDFQKGDIAEGYSVSREKKESFPLTVTSAQKNPTAFYLCASSGRLEQFFGPGTRLTVL.

This clone was seen only once. The chain links TRBV2 to TRBJ2-2; D not resolved. This CDR3 is built from 12 residues. V was pared by 5 bases and J by 7 bases, with 8 bases between. From germline, CDR1 is SNHLY and CDR2 FYNNEI. The CDR3 nucleotides read TGTGCCAGCAGTCAAGACATCGGGGAGCTGTTTTTT. Translated, it gives CASSQDIGELFF.

This clone has just a few counts. CDR3 coding DNA: TGCAGCGTTTCTCGGTTCATCGAGACCCAGTACTTC. This codes for CSVSRFIETQYF. The chain couples TRBV29-1 to TRBJ2-5; D uncertain. V was cut by 5 bases and J by 5 bases, with 12 bases left in between. From germline, CDR1 is SQVTM and CDR2 ANQGSEA. The CDR3 runs to 12 residues.

The rearrangement uses TRBV7-6 and TRBJ2-6; D may be TRBD1 or TRBD2 (5 bases each). The CDR3 sequence is 16 residues long. Deletions cut 5 bases from V and 3 bases from J, with 14 bases between. Germline CDR1 reads SGHVS; CDR2 reads FNYEAQ. CDR3 sequence reads: CASSLPWGNGANVLTF. In DNA form, the CDR3 reads TGTGCCAGCAGCCTCCCCTGGGGGAATGGGGCCAACGTCCTGACTTTC.

The rearrangement joins TRBV10-2 to TRBJ1-2; D gene ambiguous. In germline, CDR1 is WSHSY, CDR2 SAAADI. V lost 9 bases, J lost 7 bases, and 12 bases lay in between. This CDR3 spans 11 amino acids. CDR3 amino acids: CASNGGSGYTF. As DNA, the CDR3 is TGCGCCAGTAACGGCGGTTCTGGCTACACCTTC.

The count of this clone is one. V usage is TRBV21-1 and J usage is TRBJ1-5. TRBV21-1 is deemed a pseudogene. This CDR3 comprises 16 residues. The CDR3 region has the DNA TGTGCCAGCAGCAAACAGCGGTTATGCCCATCTTTTGATCAGCATTTT. This sequence encodes CASSKQRLCPSFDQHF.

Comments on this clone: One base away lies a much larger clone, so this may be a sequencing read error. Other DNA sequences in the sample encode the same CDR3. The rearrangement joins TRBV18 to TRBJ2-5; D unresolved. CDR3 size: 12 residues. Germline CDR1 reads KGHSH; CDR2 reads LQKENI. The V end lost 4 bases, the J end lost 1 base, and 4 bases lay between the germline ends. CDR3 loop: CASSLAQETQYF. CDR3 DNA: TGTGCCAGCTCACTTGCCCAAGAGACCCAGTACTTC.

The J gene is TRBJ2-2, the V gene TRBV2, with D possibly matching TRBD2 (5 bases). The CDR3 has 16 amino acids. Germline V CDR1 and CDR2: SNHLY, FYNNEI. V was clipped by 6 bases and J by 1 base, with 15 bases between them. The CDR3 bases are TGTGCCAGCAGGTTCGGGGTGGTCGGGAACACCGGGGAGCTGTTTTTT. It is translated as CASRFGVVGNTGELFF.

The V and J genes are TRBV5-1 and TRBJ2-7; 11 nucleotides line up with TRBD2. In germline, CDR1 is SGHRS, CDR2 YFSETQ. CDR3 length: 15 residues. V shed 5 bases and J 2 bases; nucleotides not matched to a gene: 6. This CDR3 is CASRPTSGSTYEQYF. As DNA, the CDR3 is TGCGCCAGCAGGCCAACTAGCGGGAGCACCTACGAGCAGTACTTC.

This clone was seen more than once but under ten times. The J gene is TRBJ2-1, the V gene TRBV4-1; 8 bases are shared with TRBD2. V trimming: 1 base; J trimming: 5 bases; junction bases outside the gene matches: 7. The CDR3 sequence is 16 residues long. CDR1 and CDR2 (germline): MGHRA, YSYEKL. The CDR3 is CASSQVISGSHNEQFF. CDR3 bases: TGCGCCAGCAGCCAAGTTATAAGCGGGAGCCACAATGAGCAGTTCTTC.

DNA of the CDR3: TGCGCCAGCAGCCAAGTAATATCGTTTAAGGCAGCAGCCCTGACTTTC. Translated, it gives CASSQVISFKAAALTF. The rearrangement joins TRBV4-1 to TRBJ2-6; D remains unclear. The germline V and J ends were trimmed by 1 base and 15 bases, with 22 bases remaining between them. Germline V gene lookup returns CDR1 MGHRA and CDR2 YSYEKL. CDR3 length equals 16 residues.

This clone was picked up a small number of times. This chain's CDR3 is CASSLQLAKNIQYF. DNA for the CDR3: TGTGCCAGTAGTCTACAGCTAGCCAAAAACATTCAGTACTTC. V is TRBV19 and J is TRBJ2-4; D is undetermined. V lost 5 bases and J lost 0, with 8 bases in between. CDR1 is LNHDA and CDR2 is SQIVND in the germline V gene (reference sequence). CDR3 length equals 14 residues. Using reference TRBV19 and TRBJ2-4 for the parts outside the CDR3, the full variable domain is DGGITQSPKYLFRKEGQNVTLSCEQNLNHDAMYWYRQDPGQGLRLIYYSQIVNDFQKGDIAEGYSVSREKKESFPLTVTSAQKNPTAFYLCASSLQLAKNIQYFGAGTRLSVL.

This chain joins TRBV18 and TRBJ1-5; maybe TRBD1 (5 bases). This CDR3 is 13 amino acids long. Germline CDR1 is KGHSH and CDR2 is LQKENI. The V end was cut by 5 bases, the J end by 4 bases, with 9 bases between. CDR3 in amino acids: CASSSGENQPQHF. In nucleotides, the CDR3 is TGTGCCAGCTCATCGGGGGAAAATCAGCCCCAGCATTTT. Together with reference TRBV18 and TRBJ1-5, the CDR3 gives the full variable domain: NAGVMQNPRHLVRRRGQEARLRCSPMKGHSHVYWYRQLPEEGLKFMVYLQKENIIDESGMPKERFSAEFPKEGPSILRIQQVVRGDSAAYFCASSSGENQPQHFGDGTRLSIL.

The sample holds a few counts of this clone. In DNA form, the CDR3 reads TGTGCCAGCTCACCGATCAGGGAGCGAACTAATGAAAAACTGTTTTTT. It codes for CASSPIRERTNEKLFF. The rearrangement uses TRBV18 and TRBJ1-4; maybe TRBD1 (5 bases). Germline V gives CDR1 KGHSH, CDR2 LQKENI. Trimming left V 3 bases short and J 1 base short, with 12 bases between. The CDR3 contains 16 residues.

This clone was seen only a few times. J is TRBJ2-1 and V is TRBV12-5; D unresolved. The V gene's germline CDR1 is LGHNT and CDR2 FRNRAP. The CDR3 is made up of 14 amino acids. V lost 6 bases, J lost 0 bases, and 9 bases lay in between. The CDR3 coding sequence is TGTGCTAGTGGAAAGACCGACTCCTACAATGAGCAGTTCTTC. Translating gives CASGKTDSYNEQFF.

V usage is TRBV19 and J usage is TRBJ2-1; 10 bases line up with TRBD2. Germline CDR1 and CDR2: LNHDA and SQIVND (reference sequence). This CDR3 has 18 amino acids. J was trimmed by 10 bases and V by 1 base; bases with no gene match: 16. The CDR3: CASSIASGGGPVLGEQFF. The CDR3 region has the DNA TGTGCCAGTAGTATAGCCAGCGGGGGGGGTCCGGTTTTGGGCGAGCAGTTCTTC.